This is a list of T cell receptor beta chains from one sample in a study of CD8+ T cells in alopecia areata. Sequencing was performed with immunoSEQ multiplex PCR; in TCRdb, only in-frame clones are kept and a portion is missing. The sample lists roughly 120,000 clones; roughly three fifths were seen once. Sequencing was performed on CD4+ T cells sorted from blood, taken at week 24, from a patient treated with tofacitinib. All receptors derive from a human donor with alopecia areata. Each CDR3 is given with its conserved first and last residue. A D gene is named only where the DNA matches it firmly. Only some rows state a clone size, as once, few, many or a class for expanded clones.

clone size	D gene	V gene	J gene	CDR3 protein	CDR3 DNA
NA	NA	TRBV25-1	TRBJ2-7	CAELPGGYEQYF	TGTGCCGAACTGCCTGGGGGCTACGAGCAGTACTTC
NA	TRBD2	TRBV4-1	TRBJ2-5	CASSRGLAGTGRETQYF	TGCGCCAGCAGCCGGGGACTAGCGGGGACCGGGAGGGAGACCCAGTACTTC
NA	NA	TRBV25-1	TRBJ1-1	CASSEYQNTEAFF	TGTGCCAGCAGTGAATATCAGAACACTGAAGCTTTCTTT
NA	TRBD2	TRBV7-8	TRBJ2-5	CASRSRPTNSGGFQETQYF	TGTGCCAGCAGGTCCCGACCGACCAATAGCGGGGGGTTCCAAGAGACCCAGTACTTC
few	TRBD1	TRBV29-1	TRBJ2-7	CSVDPGQGYEQYF	TGCAGCGTTGACCCGGGACAGGGCTACGAGCAGTACTTC
NA	TRBD2	TRBV6-5	TRBJ2-1	CASSYGLAGVNEQFF	TGTGCCAGCAGTTACGGACTAGCGGGGGTAAATGAGCAGTTCTTC
NA	NA	TRBV9	TRBJ1-1	CASSVGGRAEAFF	TGTGCCAGCAGCGTAGGAGGACGGGCTGAAGCTTTCTTT
NA	TRBD2	TRBV4-2	TRBJ2-1	CASSLQGGTYNEQFF	TGTGCCAGCAGCCTTCAGGGAGGGACCTACAATGAGCAGTTCTTC
NA	NA	TRBV20-1	TRBJ1-1	CSARDWPEAFF	TGCAGTGCTAGAGATTGGCCTGAAGCTTTCTTT
few	NA	TRBV6-1	TRBJ1-3	CASSEQALLSGNTIYF	TGTGCCAGCAGTGAACAGGCACTGCTCTCTGGAAACACCATATATTTT
NA	NA	TRBV7-2	TRBJ1-5	CASGRGLNQPQHF	TGTGCCAGCGGGCGGGGACTCAATCAGCCCCAGCATTTT
NA	NA	TRBV4-3	TRBJ2-5	CASSQRTGQRSYF	TGCGCCAGCAGCCAACGGACGGGACAAAGATCGTACTTC
NA	TRBD1	TRBV5-6	TRBJ1-2	CASSPGQGYGYTF	TGTGCCAGCAGCCCCGGACAGGGGTATGGCTACACCTTC
NA	NA	TRBV7-2	TRBJ1-6	CASSPGRGSPLHF	TGTGCCAGCAGCCCCGGACGGGGATCACCCCTCCACTTT
NA	NA	TRBV23-1	TRBJ2-7	CASSQSRDPESYEQYF	TGCGCCAGCAGTCAATCAAGGGACCCGGAGTCCTACGAGCAGTACTTC
NA	TRBD2	TRBV7-9	TRBJ2-2	CASAASGGNTGELFF	TGTGCCAGCGCTGCTAGCGGGGGGAACACCGGGGAGCTGTTTTTT
NA	TRBD2	TRBV2	TRBJ2-5	CASNLAGGQTQYF	TGTGCCAGCAATCTAGCGGGGGGCCAGACCCAGTACTTC
few	NA	TRBV19	TRBJ1-1	CASSRYGTPDGGSAFF	TGTGCCAGTAGTAGGTATGGGACACCAGACGGCGGCTCGGCTTTCTTT
NA	NA	TRBV5-1	TRBJ2-5	CASSVSRAQETQYF	TGCGCCAGCAGCGTATCCAGGGCCCAAGAGACCCAGTACTTC
NA	NA	TRBV7-8	TRBJ1-2	CASTDRPNYGYTF	TGTGCCAGCACCGACAGACCTAACTATGGCTACACCTTC
NA	NA	TRBV5-1	TRBJ2-7	CASRAPPLDEQYF	TGCGCCAGCAGGGCCCCTCCTTTAGACGAGCAGTACTTC
NA	NA	TRBV18	TRBJ1-5	CASSPDTNQPQHF	TGTGCCAGCTCACCAGACACAAATCAGCCCCAGCATTTT
once	NA	TRBV29-1	TRBJ1-1	CSVDVGPNAEAFF	TGCAGCGTTGATGTGGGACCCAATGCTGAAGCTTTCTTT
NA	NA	TRBV7-9	TRBJ2-5	CASIPDTKETQYF	TGTGCCAGCATCCCGGACACCAAAGAGACCCAGTACTTC
few	TRBD1	TRBV7-2	TRBJ1-2	CASSFDRVGGYTF	TGTGCCAGCAGCTTCGACAGGGTTGGGGGCTACACCTTC
few	NA	TRBV27	TRBJ1-1	CASTRAGVGNTEAFF	TGTGCCAGCACCCGAGCAGGGGTCGGGAACACTGAAGCTTTCTTT